The rows below give T cell receptor beta chains drawn from one sample of a study of CD8+ T cells in alopecia areata. The method was immunoSEQ multiplex PCR; TCRdb's version includes in-frame clones alone and lacks a portion of them. The data contain approximately 200,000 clones, approximately 47% of them singletons. The material was CD4+ T cells sorted from blood, obtained at approximately week 36, from a patient treated with tofacitinib. Receptors originate from a human donor with alopecia areata. Both conserved end residues are part of each CDR3. D genes are given only for firm matches. Where a row states a size, it is once, few, many or the class of an expanded clone; other rows omit it.

DNA: TGTGCCCACTCTCACGCGGGCACCGGTGAGCAGTTCTTC
CDR3: CAHSHAGTGEQFF
J: TRBJ2-1
D: NA
size: NA
V: TRBV6-1
length: 13

DNA: TGTGCCAGCTACAGACTAGCGGGGTACAATGAGCAGTTCTTC
CDR3: CASYRLAGYNEQFF
J: TRBJ2-1
D: TRBD2
size: NA
V: TRBV2
length: 14

DNA: TGCGCCAGCGCCCCTCGGGGGGCGAGCGGCTACACCTTC
CDR3: CASAPRGASGYTF
J: TRBJ1-2
D: NA
size: NA
V: TRBV4-3
length: 13

DNA: TGTGCCAGCAGCGCCGTAGCAGGGACCGCATTCCTCGGACGTTACACCTTC
CDR3: CASSAVAGTAFLGRYTF
J: TRBJ1-2
D: NA
size: NA
V: TRBV9
length: 17

DNA: TGCGCCAGCAGTTGGGTATTCAGGGAGCTGTTTTTT
CDR3: CASSWVFRELFF
J: TRBJ2-2
D: NA
size: NA
V: TRBV23-1
length: 12

DNA: TGTGCCACCAAGGCGGGTTTAAACACCGGGGAGCTGTTTTTT
CDR3: CATKAGLNTGELFF
J: TRBJ2-2
D: NA
size: NA
V: TRBV25-1
length: 14

DNA: TGTGCCAGCAGCTTATCCGGCGGGAGCTCCTACGAGCAGTACTTC
CDR3: CASSLSGGSSYEQYF
J: TRBJ2-7
D: TRBD2
size: NA
V: TRBV11-2
length: 15

DNA: TGTGCCAGCAGCCTACAGGACATTCAGTACTTC
CDR3: CASSLQDIQYF
J: TRBJ2-4
D: NA
size: NA
V: TRBV21-1
length: 11

DNA: TGTGCCATCACGTCGGGACTAGCGAGCACAGATACGCAGTATTTT
CDR3: CAITSGLASTDTQYF
J: TRBJ2-3
D: TRBD2
size: NA
V: TRBV10-3
length: 15

DNA: TGTGCCAGCAGCTTAGATCTTCCGGGATACTATGGCTACACCTTC
CDR3: CASSLDLPGYYGYTF
J: TRBJ1-2
D: NA
size: NA
V: TRBV7-2
length: 15

DNA: TGCAGCGTGACCCCCACAGGAGGGGTAAAGACCCAGTACTTC
CDR3: CSVTPTGGVKTQYF
J: TRBJ2-5
D: NA
size: NA
V: TRBV29-1
length: 14

DNA: TGCGCCAGCATCAGAGGTCAGGGGGCAAACACCGGGGAGCTGTTTTTT
CDR3: CASIRGQGANTGELFF
J: TRBJ2-2
D: TRBD1
size: NA
V: TRBV4-1
length: 16

DNA: TGTGCCAGCAGTCAAATACTCGAGCAGTACTTC
CDR3: CASSQILEQYF
J: TRBJ2-7
D: NA
size: few
V: TRBV28
length: 11

DNA: TGCGCCAGCAGCTTGACGGCTAGCTTTATCTTCTTC
CDR3: CASSLTASFIFF
J: TRBJ2-1
D: NA
size: NA
V: TRBV5-1
length: 12

DNA: TGTGCCAGCTCATTGGACCCCTTGGCCGAGCAGTACTTC
CDR3: CASSLDPLAEQYF
J: TRBJ2-7
D: NA
size: few
V: TRBV18
length: 13

DNA: TGTGCCAGCAGCCTGGGGTGGGGCAGGGTCCTCACCTTC
CDR3: CASSLGWGRVLTF
J: TRBJ1-2
D: NA
size: NA
V: TRBV7-6
length: 13

DNA: TGCAGCGTTGGAGGGCTGAACACTGAAGCTTTCTTT
CDR3: CSVGGLNTEAFF
J: TRBJ1-1
D: NA
size: few
V: TRBV29-1
length: 12

DNA: TGTGCCAGCAGTTCCCCCGGACAGACACTCAAACTAGATGGCTACACCTTC
CDR3: CASSSPGQTLKLDGYTF
J: TRBJ1-2
D: NA
size: few
V: TRBV28
length: 17

DNA: TGTGCCAGCAGTCTAGCGGGACACGAGCAGTACTTC
CDR3: CASSLAGHEQYF
J: TRBJ2-7
D: TRBD2
size: few
V: TRBV2
length: 12

DNA: TGTGCCAGCAGTTACGGAGCACCGGGGAATCAGCCCCAGCATTTT
CDR3: CASSYGAPGNQPQHF
J: TRBJ1-5
D: NA
size: NA
V: TRBV6-5
length: 15

DNA: TGTGCCAGCTCACCTCCGACTAGCGGGAACTACAATGAGCAGTTCTTC
CDR3: CASSPPTSGNYNEQFF
J: TRBJ2-1
D: TRBD2
size: few
V: TRBV18
length: 16

DNA: TGTGCCTGGAGCGCGACCGCTGAAGCTTTCTTT
CDR3: CAWSATAEAFF
J: TRBJ1-1
D: NA
size: NA
V: TRBV30
length: 11

DNA: TGTGCCAGCAGCTTATCTACCAATCAGCCCCAGCATTTT
CDR3: CASSLSTNQPQHF
J: TRBJ1-5
D: NA
size: NA
V: TRBV7-2
length: 13

DNA: TGCGCCAGCAGCTTTTCGGCGGGACAGGGGGGAGAGCAGTACTTC
CDR3: CASSFSAGQGGEQYF
J: TRBJ2-7
D: TRBD1
size: few
V: TRBV5-1
length: 15

DNA: TGTGCCAGCAGTCCTCCGGGACAGGGGGGTTTAAGCTCTGGGGCCAACGTCCTGACTTTC
CDR3: CASSPPGQGGLSSGANVLTF
J: TRBJ2-6
D: TRBD1
size: NA
V: TRBV2
length: 20

DNA: TGTGCCAGCAGTCCGCGGGACAGGGGGCAGTACGCTGAAGCTTTCTTT
CDR3: CASSPRDRGQYAEAFF
J: TRBJ1-1
D: TRBD1
size: few
V: TRBV27
length: 16

DNA: TGCGCCAGCAGCCGGAGTGGGGGCGGAGAGACCCAGTACTTC
CDR3: CASSRSGGGETQYF
J: TRBJ2-5
D: NA
size: few
V: TRBV23-1
length: 14

DNA: TGTGCCTGGAGAGGTGGGACTGAAGCTTTCTTT
CDR3: CAWRGGTEAFF
J: TRBJ1-1
D: NA
size: NA
V: TRBV30
length: 11

DNA: TGCGCCAGCAGCTTGGCCCAGTTAGCGGGGCCCACCGGGGAGCTGTTTTTT
CDR3: CASSLAQLAGPTGELFF
J: TRBJ2-2
D: TRBD2
size: NA
V: TRBV5-1
length: 17

DNA: TGTGCCTGGAGCAACCCCGGGGCCGACTATGGCTACACCTTC
CDR3: CAWSNPGADYGYTF
J: TRBJ1-2
D: NA
size: NA
V: TRBV30
length: 14

DNA: TGTGCCAGCAGCTTAGGGACAGGTCACTCCTACGAGCAGTACTTC
CDR3: CASSLGTGHSYEQYF
J: TRBJ2-7
D: TRBD1
size: NA
V: TRBV7-9
length: 15

DNA: TGTGCCAGCAGTCATTTGGGAACGAATGGCTACACCTTC
CDR3: CASSHLGTNGYTF
J: TRBJ1-2
D: NA
size: NA
V: TRBV6-5
length: 13

DNA: TGTGCCAGCGGCGATCTAGCGGGATCAGATACGCAGTATTTT
CDR3: CASGDLAGSDTQYF
J: TRBJ2-3
D: TRBD2
size: NA
V: TRBV2
length: 14